The 24 T cell receptor beta chains given below trace back to one sample, sequenced in a study of cytomegalovirus exposure and HLA in healthy donors. PCR employed 60 Vbeta and 13 Jbeta primers. Only in-frame clones appear in the TCRdb table, and some are missing; sequencing was by immunoSEQ multiplex PCR. The repertoire holds around 45,000 clones, with approximately 70% as singletons. Sample: PBMCs. These receptors all stem from a man aged 25-45 years in good health and CMV-seronegative.

V gene TRBV6-5 combines with J gene TRBJ2-7; 8 nucleotides align to TRBD1. V was clipped by 5 bases and J by 0 bases; unmatched bases: 6. The germline V gene encodes CDR1 MNHEY and CDR2 SVGAGI. The CDR3 consists of 15 residues. The CDR3 loop is CASSAAGTGSYEQYF. The CDR3 DNA reads as TGTGCCAGCAGTGCGGCCGGGACAGGCTCCTACGAGCAGTACTTC.

The rearrangement links TRBV27 to TRBJ2-5, with unresolved D. The CDR3 extends over 14 amino acids. CDR1 and CDR2 (germline): MNHEY, SMNVEV (reference sequence). Trimming took off 3 bases at V and 2 bases at J, with 10 bases between the two ends. The CDR3 here is CASSFGTEQETQYF. DNA of the CDR3: TGTGCCAGCAGTTTCGGTACGGAGCAAGAGACCCAGTACTTC.

The chain combines TRBV7-8 with TRBJ2-1, with 7 bases aligning to TRBD2. Germline assignment: CDR1 SGHVS and CDR2 FQNEAQ. The CDR3 length is 15 residues. Trimming at V came to 2 bases and at J to 10 bases, leaving 11 bases not matched to a gene. The chain's CDR3 is CASSLWLAVEGEQFF. CDR3 sequence (DNA): TGTGCCAGCAGCTTATGGCTAGCGGTGGAGGGAGAGCAGTTCTTC.

This clone came up a few times. The CDR3 is CASSLGQGFTEAFF. In DNA form, the CDR3 reads TGCGCCAGCAGCTTGGGCCAGGGCTTCACTGAAGCTTTCTTT. The gene calls are TRBV5-1 and TRBJ1-1; a weak D match, TRBD1 (5 bases). Trimming pared 0 bases from V and 4 bases from J, leaving 10 bases between. Germline V gives CDR1 SGHRS, CDR2 YFSETQ. The CDR3 loop spans 14 amino acids.

The CDR3 bases are TGTGCCTGGAGTCCCCAGCAGGGAACTGAAGCTTTCTTT. Residues: CAWSPQQGTEAFF. The gene calls are TRBV30 and TRBJ1-1; perhaps TRBD1 as D (5 bases). The CDR3 contains 13 residues. Germline V gene sequence: CDR1 GTSNPN, CDR2 SVGIG (reference sequence). V shed 2 bases and J shed 5 bases, with 12 bases lying between them. Looking up the rest from reference TRBV30 and TRBJ1-1 gives the full variable domain: SQTIHQWPATLVQPVGSPLSLECTVEGTSNPNLYWYRQAAGRGLQLLFYSVGIGQISSEVPQNLSASRPQDRQFILSSKKLLLSDSGFYLCAWSPQQGTEAFFGQGTRLTVV.

The V call is TRBV30, the J call TRBJ1-3; D not certain. V was cut by 2 bases and J by 1 base, with 12 bases left in between. Germline V gene lookup returns CDR1 GTSNPN and CDR2 SVGIG (reference sequence). CDR3 length: 15 amino acids. This CDR3 reads CAWSLAGASGNTIYF. The CDR3 DNA is TGTGCCTGGAGTTTGGCGGGAGCATCTGGAAACACCATATATTTT.

The chain joins TRBV13 to TRBJ2-5; maybe TRBD2 (6 bases). V gave up 5 bases and J gave up 11 bases, with 24 bases separating them. The CDR3 is 15 residues long. Germline CDR1 PRHDT, CDR2 FYEKMQ (reference sequence). This CDR3 is CASSQRLVDHVEQYF. DNA for the CDR3: TGTGCCAGCAGCCAACGACTAGTTGATCATGTGGAGCAGTACTTC.

The chain links TRBV4-1 to TRBJ2-5; 12 nucleotides align to TRBD2. The end of the DNA fits TRBJ2-7 better, so the J call may be wrong. The CDR3 loop spans 17 amino acids. CDR1 and CDR2 from the germline V gene are MGHRA and YSYEKL. The CDR3 DNA reads TGCGCCAGCAGCCACGCGAGGACTAGCGGGAAATTCAACGAGCAGTACTTC. This codes for CASSHARTSGKFNEQYF.

The chain couples TRBV5-1 to TRBJ2-7; TRBD2 agrees at 10 bases. The CDR3 is 14 residues long. Germline lookup yields CDR1 SGHRS and CDR2 YFSETQ. V shed 4 bases and J 8 bases; nucleotides not matched to a gene: 9. The CDR3 DNA reads TGCGCCAGCAGCCTACCGGGACTAGCGAATCAGCAGTACTTC. Its protein is CASSLPGLANQQYF.

V is TRBV6-5 and J is TRBJ2-3; D is unresolved. Trimming cost V 8 bases and J 3 bases, with 9 bases left between them. The CDR3 runs 12 residues. Germline V gene lookup returns CDR1 MNHEY and CDR2 SVGAGI. The CDR3 protein is CASGDLTDTQYF. CDR3 DNA sequence: TGTGCCAGCGGAGATCTTACAGATACGCAGTATTTT.

The chain couples TRBV19 to TRBJ1-4, with 7 bases identical to TRBD1. Trimming removed 6 bases from V and 7 bases from J; junction bases left unmatched: 8. Germline CDR1 reads LNHDA; CDR2 reads SQIVND (reference sequence). This CDR3 is 14 amino acids long. This CDR3 reads CASSDREEGEKLFF. The DNA of the CDR3 is TGTGCCAGTAGCGACAGGGAGGAGGGTGAAAAACTGTTTTTT.

The rearrangement uses TRBV30 and TRBJ2-1, with D perhaps matching TRBD1 (6 bases). V was cut by 0 bases and J by 7 bases, with 19 bases left in between. The CDR3 runs 16 residues. Looked up from germline, CDR1 is GTSNPN and CDR2 is SVGIG (reference sequence). CDR3 protein: CAWSVLGWSGENEQFF. The CDR3 nucleotides are TGTGCCTGGAGTGTACTAGGCTGGTCAGGGGAGAATGAGCAGTTCTTC. The whole variable domain, filled in from reference TRBV30 and TRBJ2-1, reads SQTIHQWPATLVQPVGSPLSLECTVEGTSNPNLYWYRQAAGRGLQLLFYSVGIGQISSEVPQNLSASRPQDRQFILSSKKLLLSDSGFYLCAWSVLGWSGENEQFFGPGTRLTVL.

This sequence joins TRBV10-3 and TRBJ2-1; 7 nucleotides match TRBD2. CDR1 is ENHRY and CDR2 is SYGVKD in the germline V gene. The CDR3 is 14 amino acids. V trimming: 10 bases; J trimming: 2 bases; junction bases outside the gene matches: 8. The CDR3 spells CATSGITTYNEQFF. In DNA form, the CDR3 reads TGTGCCACCAGCGGGATAACTACCTACAATGAGCAGTTCTTC.

This chain joins TRBV19 and TRBJ1-3; D may be TRBD1 (5 bases). The germline V gene encodes CDR1 LNHDA and CDR2 SQIVND (reference sequence). V lost 5 bases and J lost 0, with 14 bases in between. This CDR3 spans 16 amino acids. CDR3 in amino acids: CASSPTGHVSGNTIYF. Here the CDR3 DNA reads TGTGCCAGTAGTCCTACAGGACACGTCTCTGGAAACACCATATATTTT.

This clone was recorded only once. The chain is built from TRBV7-9 and TRBJ2-5, with TRBD1 matching 7 bases. Germline V gene sequence: CDR1 SEHNR, CDR2 FQNEAQ (reference sequence). This CDR3 has 16 residues. V shed 5 bases and J 0 bases; nucleotides not matched to a gene: 9. The CDR3 spells CASSRTGPQYQETQYF. CDR3 DNA sequence: TGTGCCAGCAGCCGGACAGGTCCCCAGTACCAAGAGACCCAGTACTTC.

J is TRBJ1-3 and V is TRBV6-5; no clear D. From germline, CDR1 is MNHEY and CDR2 SVGAGI. The CDR3 consists of 15 residues. Trimming took off 2 bases at V and 0 bases at J, with 8 bases between the two ends. The CDR3 DNA reads as TGTGCCAGCAGTTACACCCTGAGCTCTGGAAACACCATATATTTT. This codes for CASSYTLSSGNTIYF.

V usage is TRBV5-1 and J usage is TRBJ2-3; 7 bases are shared with TRBD1. This CDR3 contains 14 residues. Germline CDR1 and CDR2: SGHRS and YFSETQ. The ends lost 4 bases at V and 2 bases at J; junction bases unmatched: 4. The DNA of the CDR3 is TGCGCCAGCAGCACCGGGACAGCCACAGATACGCAGTATTTT. Translated, it gives CASSTGTATDTQYF.

This clone came up a few times. J is TRBJ2-5 and V is TRBV2; 16 bases line up with TRBD2. The germline V gene has CDR1 SNHLY and CDR2 FYNNEI. CDR3 length: 17 residues. The trim removed 7 bases at V and 5 bases at J, leaving 10 bases unmatched. The CDR3 region has the DNA TGTGCCAGCATTACGGGACTAGCGGGAGGGCCGGGGGAGACCCAGTACTTC. This encodes CASITGLAGGPGETQYF.

The chain has TRBV7-9 and TRBJ1-5, with 7 nucleotides matching TRBD1. Germline CDR1 and CDR2: SEHNR and FQNEAQ (reference sequence). This CDR3 spans 15 amino acids. V shed 11 bases and J 0 bases; nucleotides not matched to a gene: 10. This chain's CDR3 is CAQGGRLSSNQPQHF. CDR3 coding DNA: TGTGCCCAGGGGGGTAGGTTATCTAGCAATCAGCCCCAGCATTTT.

This clone was seen only a few times. The rearrangement uses TRBV25-1 and TRBJ1-3; TRBD1 matches 8 bases. Germline V gene lookup returns CDR1 MGHDK and CDR2 SYGVNS. The CDR3 length is 15 residues. Losses at the gene ends were 4 bases for V and 7 bases for J; bases not matched to a gene: 9. The chain's CDR3 is CASSADRGGTNTIYF. The DNA for the CDR3 is TGTGCCAGCAGTGCCGACAGGGGAGGCACGAACACCATATATTTT.

The chain recombines TRBV10-2 with TRBJ2-7, with 9 positions matching TRBD1. The CDR3 sequence is 16 residues long. J lost 10 bases, V lost 2 bases, and 15 bases had no gene match. Germline V gene lookup returns CDR1 WSHSY and CDR2 SAAADI. The CDR3 coding sequence is TGCGCCAGCAGTGAGATGACGGGACAGGGCAGCCTCCCTCAGTACTTC. It specifies CASSEMTGQGSLPQYF.

V is TRBV10-1 and J is TRBJ2-5; maybe TRBD1 (6 bases). The CDR3 covers 12 residues. From germline, CDR1 is WNHNN and CDR2 SYGVQD (reference sequence). With 9 bases removed from V and 1 base from J, the gap between germline ends came to 9 bases. The CDR3 nucleotides read TGCGCCAGGGACAGACCCCAAGAGACCCAGTACTTC. This gives the protein CARDRPQETQYF.

V and J are TRBV30 and TRBJ2-7; D is perhaps TRBD2 (6 bases). The CDR3 has 14 amino acids. V was cut by 8 bases and J by 5 bases, with 22 bases left in between. Germline V gives CDR1 GTSNPN, CDR2 SVGIG (reference sequence). CDR3 in DNA: TGTGCCCATAATAGCGGAGGGGTGACGGACGAGCAGTACTTC. It encodes CAHNSGGVTDEQYF.

The CDR3 region is CASSDPAAPQYF. CDR3 sequence (DNA): TGCGCCAGCAGTGACCCCGCGGCACCGCAGTATTTT. The rearrangement links TRBV10-1 to TRBJ2-3; D is uncertain. The V and J ends lost 3 bases and 10 bases respectively, with 11 bases between them. Germline V CDR1 and CDR2: WNHNN, SYGVQD (reference sequence). The CDR3 spans 12 residues.